This entry lists 14 T cell receptor beta chains sequenced from one sample in a study of naive and memory T cell subsets. Both TRBC1 and TRBC2 were covered by a beta constant-region primer of two equimolar oligonucleotides. TCRdb processed the UMI-ligation and nested PCR reads anew with MiXCR; each CDR3 protein has one entry. The sample has tens of thousands of distinct CDR3 sequences; around 7% are singletons. Sequencing input: central memory CD4+ T cells from blood. Source of these receptors: a human donor in good health.

This clonotype was detected a few times. The chain couples TRBV5-1 to TRBJ2-7; 11 bases line up with TRBD1. Trimming took 4 bases from V and 4 from J; bases not matched to a gene: 10. Germline V gene lookup returns CDR1 SGHRS and CDR2 YFSETQ. The CDR3 extends over 16 amino acids. Here the CDR3 reads CASSPIGTGGIYEQYF. The CDR3, as DNA: TGCGCCAGCAGCCCGATAGGGACAGGGGGAATTTACGAGCAGTACTTC. Full variable domain (rest looked up from reference TRBV5-1 and TRBJ2-7): KAGVTQTPRYLIKTRGQQVTLSCSPISGHRSVSWYQQTPGQGLQFLFEYFSETQRNKGNFPGRFSGRQFSNSRSEMNVSTLELGDSALYLCASSPIGTGGIYEQYFGPGTRLTVT.

This clonotype has ten or more counts. J is TRBJ1-5 and V is TRBV5-1; weak D call: TRBD1 (5 bases). This CDR3 spans 14 amino acids. CDR1 and CDR2 (germline): SGHRS, YFSETQ. Trimming pared 0 bases from V and 4 bases from J, leaving 8 bases between. The CDR3 bases are TGCGCCAGCAGCTTGGACGGGGCAAATCAGCCCCAGCATTTT. Protein sequence: CASSLDGANQPQHF.

This clonotype was recorded many times. The CDR3 loop reads CAWSVQGLLGEKLFF. CDR3 sequence (DNA): TGTGCCTGGAGTGTACAGGGGTTACTTGGGGAAAAACTGTTTTTT. The chain combines TRBV30 with TRBJ1-4; 7 nucleotides align to TRBD1. The CDR3 contains 15 residues. The trim removed 0 bases at V and 8 bases at J, leaving 9 bases unmatched. Germline V gene lookup returns CDR1 GTSNPN and CDR2 SVGIG (reference sequence).

This clonotype turned up a few times. This chain connects TRBV2 to TRBJ2-2; possible D gene TRBD2, 6 bases. CDR3 size: 14 residues. CDR1 is SNHLY and CDR2 is FYNNEI in the germline V gene. Trimming took 11 bases from V and 9 from J, leaving 22 bases between them. The CDR3 region has the DNA TGTGCCGGACGCGGGACCCCCCTAGGAAGGGAGCTGTTTTTT. Residues: CAGRGTPLGRELFF.

The chain is built from TRBV5-1 and TRBJ2-3; 9 nucleotides agree with TRBD2. Germline assignment: CDR1 SGHRS and CDR2 YFSETQ. The CDR3 has 17 amino acids. Trimming cost V 0 bases and J 4 bases; bases outside gene matches: 9. In DNA, the CDR3 is TGCGCCAGCAGCTTGGAGTCTAGCGGGGAGGGTGCAGATACGCAGTATTTT. Translating gives CASSLESSGEGADTQYF.

The chain has TRBV12-3 or TRBV12-4 and TRBJ1-1; a possible D gene is TRBD1 (5 bases). CDR3 length: 16 amino acids. V lost 5 bases and J 1 base, leaving 17 bases between the germline ends. DNA for the CDR3: TGTGCCAGCAGTCCAACCGGGACGGCCAAGAACACTGAAGCTTTCTTT. Protein sequence: CASSPTGTAKNTEAFF.

CDR3 coding DNA: TGTGCCAGCAGCTTGGAGGGCCCTAGCGGGAGACAGCAGTTCTTC. Protein sequence: CASSLEGPSGRQQFF. V is TRBV11-3 and J is TRBJ2-1, with TRBD2 matching over 10 bases. CDR3 size: 15 residues. Germline V lookup: CDR1 SGHNT, CDR2 YENEEA. The V and J ends lost 3 bases and 11 bases, in that order; junction bases with no gene match: 10.

This clonotype was recorded many times. The CDR3 region has the DNA TGTGCCAGCAGCTCTCACGGCAATCAGCCCCAGCATTTT. Translation gives CASSSHGNQPQHF. The V call is TRBV7-9, the J call TRBJ1-5, with D hard to call. The CDR3 runs to 13 residues. Trimming stripped 4 bases from V and 2 bases from J, with 6 bases between. In germline, CDR1 is SEHNR, CDR2 FQNEAQ (reference sequence).

This clonotype showed up many times. The chain employs TRBV6-6 and TRBJ1-4, with 7 bases matching TRBD1. The CDR3 consists of 14 residues. Per the germline V gene, CDR1 is MNHNY and CDR2 is SVGAGI (reference sequence). V was pared by 5 bases and J by 7 bases, with 7 bases of the junction left unmatched. This CDR3 reads CASSPPGGVEKLFF. DNA of the CDR3: TGTGCCAGCAGTCCTCCAGGGGGGGTTGAAAAACTGTTTTTT.

This clonotype was seen a handful of times. The J gene is TRBJ2-7, the V gene TRBV28; D possibly corresponds to TRBD1 (6 bases). V lost 8 bases and J lost 2, with 13 bases in between. Per germline, CDR1 MDHEN and CDR2 SYDVKM. This CDR3 is built from 13 residues. Here the CDR3 reads CASRNTGPYEQYF. CDR3 DNA: TGTGCCAGCCGCAACACAGGGCCCTACGAGCAGTACTTC.

This clonotype was seen repeatedly, ten times or more. This sequence joins TRBV7-2 and TRBJ1-6; possibly TRBD1 for D (6 bases). Germline V gene sequence: CDR1 SGHTA, CDR2 FQGNSA. The V gene lost 7 bases and the J gene lost 9 bases, with 19 bases spanning the gap. This CDR3 comprises 15 residues. CDR3 nucleotide sequence: TGTGCCAGCACCGGGAGGGGGGGGCGCGGTTCACCCCTCCACTTT. Encoded protein: CASTGRGGRGSPLHF.

Many counts were recorded for this clonotype. The rearrangement joins TRBV12-3 or TRBV12-4 to TRBJ1-2; D unclear. Trimming removed 0 bases from V and 5 bases from J, with 10 bases in between. CDR3 length: 14 residues. CDR3 amino acids: CASSLAGLKYGYTF. CDR3 coding DNA: TGTGCCAGCAGTTTAGCGGGGTTGAAGTATGGCTACACCTTC.

This clonotype was seen ten or more times. The rearrangement joins TRBV27 to TRBJ1-1; TRBD1 aligns across 9 bases. Losses at the gene ends were 6 bases for V and 4 bases for J; bases not matched to a gene: 3. The CDR3 has 13 residues. Looked up from germline, CDR1 is MNHEY and CDR2 is SMNVEV (reference sequence). The CDR3 region is CASRDRGFTEAFF. CDR3 in DNA: TGTGCCAGCAGGGACAGGGGATTCACTGAAGCTTTCTTT.

This clonotype was counted a few times. The chain combines TRBV20-1 with TRBJ1-1; 8 positions match TRBD1. CDR3 length: 17 amino acids. Germline V gene data show CDR1 as DFQATT and CDR2 as SNEGSKA (reference sequence). V lost 6 bases to trimming and J lost 4 bases; unmatched junction nucleotides: 19. The CDR3 is CSASGAGGVIAGTEAFF. The CDR3 region has the DNA TGCAGTGCCTCTGGGGCAGGGGGCGTTATTGCTGGCACTGAAGCTTTCTTT.